Detailed here is one TCR beta chain. This clonotype has ten or more counts. Its antigen remains unidentified. Base-call qualities are not available, and no considerably larger clone is one nucleotide away. This sample was taken from a study of T cells after yellow fever vaccination (dated by TCRdb to about 2019). Describing the broader study: Libraries from fractions with low cell numbers were prepared with the SMART-Seq v4 Ultra Low Input RNA kit. To follow T-cell clones before and after both primary and booster YFV17D yellow fever vaccination, bulk TCR alpha and beta repertoires underwent longitudinal sequencing. Two healthy male donors made up the cohort, one aged 18 to 29 years and the other aged 30 to 40 years. Blood was collected at multiple timepoints before and after primary and secondary immunization, and bulk PBMC replicates and cell subsets were isolated. What the study reported, not specific to this receptor: A small fraction of clonotypes showed up in both the CD4 and CD8 compartments, probably as a result of convergent recombination. Only a couple of donors were included in the study, so the extent to which the findings can be generalized is limited. Most clones expanded after primary vaccination were re-detected after the booster (almost 97% of CD4 and around 88% of CD8), suggesting broad memory maintenance. FACS-sorted repertoires could contain abundant contaminating clonotypes from the bulk population, so computational filtering was required. Compared with the primary T-cell response, the secondary T-cell response was faster but weaker, reaching its peak on day 5 rather than on day 15.

This specimen's treatment or condition label, interpreted: live attenuated yellow fever vaccine strain. At each blood-draw timepoint, two biological replicates of bulk PBMCs were obtained. A standard Ficoll-Paque protocol was used to isolate PBMCs from peripheral blood. TriZol was used to extract RNA from bulk PBMCs, from CD4 and CD8 fractions, and from dextramer-positive and dextramer-negative fractions. The reads were generated on an Illumina NovaSeq 6000. TCR cDNA was synthesized by 5'RACE template switching, which introduced a universal primer site and unique molecular identifiers. Priming for cDNA synthesis came from both the TCR alpha and TCR beta constant segments. Library amplification involved two PCR steps, and the second step added sample barcodes and sequencing adapters. Sequencing of the libraries was done on either Illumina HiSeq 2500 (2x100 bp) or NovaSeq (2x150 bp). Per the original workflow: Demultiplexing of reads and collapsing into UMI consensus sequences were performed with MIGEC, and V(D)J alignment was carried out with MiXCR. Clonotypes responding to the vaccine were identified with edgeR on replicate PBMC samples, with the criteria of FDR below 0.01 and a log2 fold change above 5 up to day 15. Bulk clonotypes were assigned CD4 or CD8 identity according to which sequenced CD4 or CD8 repertoire held them at higher abundance. In TCRdb, the public reads were trimmed at Q25 with fastp and aligned with MiXCR, with productive beta chains retained. One record per CDR3 amino acid sequence lists the most common genes and DNA. TCRdb, rather than the study authors, made the V and J calls. Counted in this sample were about 240,000 distinct CDR3 sequences; approximately 3.6% of them appeared once. Roughly a fifth of the sample goes to the ten largest clones.

The CDR3, from cysteine to phenylalanine, totals 12 residues. Just the 36-base CDR3 DNA is kept, in frame starting at base 1. For CDR1 and CDR2, the germline V gene lists SGHRS and YFSETQ. Between the V and J ends, shortened by 2 bases and 1 base respectively, the junction contains 4 bases. Recombination connected TRBV5-1 to TRBJ2-7, with no confidently assigned D gene. The TCR sequence derives from a man in his late teens or twenties who received the YFV17D yellow fever vaccine. Sequenced here: PBMCs, sampled 15 days after the yellow fever booster vaccination. The CDR3 corresponds to CASSLESYEQYF. The DNA reads as follows: TGCGCCAGCAGCTTAGAGTCCTACGAGCAGTACTTC.